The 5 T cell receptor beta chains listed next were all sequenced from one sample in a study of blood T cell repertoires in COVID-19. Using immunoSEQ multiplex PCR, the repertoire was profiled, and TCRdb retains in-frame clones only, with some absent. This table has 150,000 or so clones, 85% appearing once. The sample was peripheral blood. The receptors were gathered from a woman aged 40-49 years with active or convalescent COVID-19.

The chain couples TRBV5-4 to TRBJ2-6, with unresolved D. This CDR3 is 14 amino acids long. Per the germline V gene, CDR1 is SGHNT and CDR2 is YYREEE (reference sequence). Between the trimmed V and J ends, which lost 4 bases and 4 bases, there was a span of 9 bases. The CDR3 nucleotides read TGTGCCAGCAGCCTCCTCCCGGGGGCCAACGTCCTGACTTTC. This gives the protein CASSLLPGANVLTF.

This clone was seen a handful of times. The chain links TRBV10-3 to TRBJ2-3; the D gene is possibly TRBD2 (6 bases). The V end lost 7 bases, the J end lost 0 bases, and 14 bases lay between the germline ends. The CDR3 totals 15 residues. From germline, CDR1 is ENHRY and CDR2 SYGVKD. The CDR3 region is CAIKVAGSSTDTQYF. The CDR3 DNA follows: TGTGCCATCAAGGTGGCGGGGTCTAGCACAGATACGCAGTATTTT.

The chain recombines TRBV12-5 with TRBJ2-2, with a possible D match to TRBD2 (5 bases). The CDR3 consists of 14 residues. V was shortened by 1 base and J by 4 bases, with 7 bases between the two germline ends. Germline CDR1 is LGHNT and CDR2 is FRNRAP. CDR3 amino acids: CASGLDAGTGELFF. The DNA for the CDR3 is TGTGCTAGTGGTTTGGACGCGGGCACCGGGGAGCTGTTTTTT.

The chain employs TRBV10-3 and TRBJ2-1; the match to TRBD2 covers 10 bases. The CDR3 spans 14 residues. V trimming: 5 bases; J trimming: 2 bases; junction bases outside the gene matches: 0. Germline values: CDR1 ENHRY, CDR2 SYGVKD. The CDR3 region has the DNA TGTGCCATCAGTAGCGGGAGGGCCTACAATGAGCAGTTCTTC. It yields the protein CAISSGRAYNEQFF.

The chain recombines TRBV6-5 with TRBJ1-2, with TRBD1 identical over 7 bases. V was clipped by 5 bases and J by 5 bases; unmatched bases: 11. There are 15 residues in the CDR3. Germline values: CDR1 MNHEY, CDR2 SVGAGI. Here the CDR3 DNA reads TGTGCCAGCAGTCCAAGACAGGGCAGGGGTTATGGCTACACCTTC. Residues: CASSPRQGRGYGYTF.